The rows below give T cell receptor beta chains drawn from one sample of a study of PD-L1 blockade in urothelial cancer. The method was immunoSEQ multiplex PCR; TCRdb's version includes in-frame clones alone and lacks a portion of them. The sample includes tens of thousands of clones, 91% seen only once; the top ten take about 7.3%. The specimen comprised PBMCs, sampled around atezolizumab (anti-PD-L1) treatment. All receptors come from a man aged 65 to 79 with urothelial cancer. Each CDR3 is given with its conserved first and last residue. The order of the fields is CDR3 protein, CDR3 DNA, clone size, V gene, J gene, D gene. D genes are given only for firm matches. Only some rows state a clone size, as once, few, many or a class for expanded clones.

CASSSPGTSYEQYF	TGTGCCAGCAGTTCACCCGGGACTAGCTACGAGCAGTACTTC	.	TRBV27	TRBJ2-7	TRBD2
CASSSSGTSGSTDTQYF	TGCGCCAGCAGCTCAAGTGGGACTAGCGGTAGCACAGATACGCAGTATTTT	.	TRBV5-1	TRBJ2-3	TRBD2
CASVRDRGISNTEAFF	TGTGCCAGCGTCCGGGACAGGGGAATATCTAACACTGAAGCTTTCTTT	.	TRBV19	TRBJ1-1	TRBD1
CASSEESATGTYEQYF	TGTGCCAGCAGTGAAGAGTCGGCGACGGGAACCTACGAGCAGTACTTC	.	TRBV2	TRBJ2-7	.
CASSNPGQSTGELFF	TGTGCCAGCAGTAACCCGGGACAGTCAACCGGGGAGCTGTTTTTT	.	TRBV2	TRBJ2-2	TRBD1
CASSEDRGVPGNTQYF	TGCGCCAGCAGTGAGGACAGGGGGGTGCCAGGGAATACGCAGTATTTT	.	TRBV10-1	TRBJ2-3	TRBD1
CASSVSGLGSSYEQYF	TGCGCCAGCAGCGTATCGGGATTAGGGAGCTCCTACGAGCAGTACTTC	.	TRBV5-1	TRBJ2-7	.
CASSPDSSYEQYF	TGTGCCAGCTCACCGGACAGTTCCTACGAGCAGTACTTC	few	TRBV18	TRBJ2-7	.
CASSLGGTQETQYF	TGTGCCAGCAGTTTAGGGGGGACCCAAGAGACCCAGTACTTC	.	TRBV28	TRBJ2-5	.
CASSKGTGSRETQYF	TGTGCCAGCAGCAAAGGGACAGGGTCGCGGGAGACCCAGTACTTC	.	TRBV11-1	TRBJ2-5	TRBD1
CASSSTPDYPKQYF	TGTGCCAGCAGTTCTACCCCGGACTATCCTAAGCAGTACTTC	.	TRBV28	TRBJ2-7	.
CAASRKGGTDTQYF	TGCGCCGCATCGAGGAAGGGGGGGACAGATACGCAGTATTTT	.	TRBV19	TRBJ2-3	.
CSGGDFQETQYF	TGCAGCGGTGGGGACTTCCAAGAGACCCAGTACTTC	.	TRBV29-1	TRBJ2-5	.
CASSQESTQETQYF	TGCGCCAGCAGCCAAGAATCGACACAAGAGACCCAGTACTTC	.	TRBV4-1	TRBJ2-5	.
CAIRTAYEQYF	TGTGCCATCCGAACAGCCTACGAGCAGTACTTC	.	TRBV7-3	TRBJ2-7	.
CASSSRDRVFSGELFF	TGTGCCAGCAGCAGCCGGGACAGGGTTTTTTCCGGGGAGCTGTTTTTT	.	TRBV5-4	TRBJ2-2	TRBD1
CASNPDRGHTEAFF	TGTGCCAGCAACCCCGACAGGGGGCACACTGAAGCTTTCTTT	.	TRBV5-6	TRBJ1-1	TRBD1
CASSQRGGPSKETQYF	TGCGCCAGCAGTCAAAGAGGGGGCCCCTCGAAAGAGACCCAGTACTTC	.	TRBV23-1	TRBJ2-5	TRBD1
CASRQGQALSYEQYF	TGCGCCAGCAGACAGGGACAGGCTCTCTCCTACGAGCAGTACTTC	once	TRBV5-1	TRBJ2-7	TRBD1
CASSKSSGGTYEQYF	TGTGCCAGCAGCAAGTCGTCTGGCGGCACCTACGAGCAGTACTTC	.	TRBV21-1	TRBJ2-7	.
CASSLAGENTEAFF	TGCGCCAGCAGCTTGGCCGGGGAGAACACTGAAGCTTTCTTT	.	TRBV5-1	TRBJ1-1	.
CATEGTLGSRRQYF	TGTGCCACCGAGGGGACACTGGGCTCCCGAAGGCAGTACTTC	few	TRBV10-3	TRBJ2-7	.
CAISQPIGGANTEAFF	TGTGCCATCAGTCAACCTATTGGAGGTGCGAACACTGAAGCTTTCTTT	.	TRBV10-3	TRBJ1-1	.
CASSNPWDREQETQYF	TGTGCCAGTAGTAACCCCTGGGACAGAGAGCAAGAGACCCAGTACTTC	once	TRBV19	TRBJ2-5	TRBD1
CASRPLPGLRNYNEQFF	TGTGCCAGCCGTCCCCTGCCGGGACTGAGAAACTACAATGAGCAGTTCTTC	.	TRBV28	TRBJ2-1	.
CASSLTGSGETQYF	TGCGCCAGCAGCTTGACAGGGTCGGGTGAGACCCAGTACTTC	once	TRBV5-1	TRBJ2-5	.
CASTDKGLTAKNIQYF	TGTGCCAGCACCGACAAGGGGCTGACAGCCAAAAACATTCAGTACTTC	.	TRBV6-6	TRBJ2-4	.
CATSTGATDTQYF	TGTGCCACTTCGACAGGGGCCACAGATACGCAGTATTTT	.	TRBV10-3	TRBJ2-3	TRBD1
CASSIGTGLGDEQYF	TGTGCCAGCAGTATTGGGACAGGCCTAGGGGACGAGCAGTACTTC	.	TRBV6-6	TRBJ2-7	TRBD1
CASSQGGIPSETQYF	TGTGCCAGCAGCCAAGGGGGCATCCCGTCCGAGACCCAGTACTTC	once	TRBV2	TRBJ2-5	TRBD1
CASSLGTGLNNEQFF	TGTGCCAGCAGCTTAGGGACAGGGCTTAACAATGAGCAGTTCTTC	.	TRBV7-9	TRBJ2-1	TRBD1
CASSQDIAGGTRDTQYF	TGCGCCAGCAGCCAAGATATAGCGGGCGGGACTAGGGACACGCAGTATTTT	.	TRBV4-1	TRBJ2-3	TRBD2
CASSPSWAVAKNIQYF	TGTGCCAGCAGCCCTTCCTGGGCAGTAGCCAAAAACATTCAGTACTTC	.	TRBV7-2	TRBJ2-4	.
CASSFRGTVGELFF	TGTGCCAGCAGCTTCCGCGGGACCGTAGGGGAGCTGTTTTTT	.	TRBV5-4	TRBJ2-2	.
CASRQDYEQYF	TGCGCCAGCCGACAAGACTACGAGCAGTACTTC	once	TRBV5-1	TRBJ2-7	.
CASSLGGEQFF	TGTGCCAGCAGCCTGGGGGGGGAGCAGTTCTTC	.	TRBV6-6	TRBJ2-1	TRBD2
CASSYIRGGYTF	TGTGCCAGCAGTTACATACGGGGTGGCTACACCTTC	.	TRBV6-6	TRBJ1-2	.
CASRVDFQPQHF	TGTGCCAGCAGAGTTGACTTCCAGCCCCAGCATTTT	.	TRBV28	TRBJ1-5	.
CASSPGRGEAFF	TGTGCCAGCTCACCTGGTCGGGGGGAAGCTTTCTTT	.	TRBV18	TRBJ1-1	.
CASSLPSSGSLRDTQYF	TGTGCCAGCAGCCTCCCTTCTAGCGGGAGTTTACGTGATACGCAGTATTTT	.	TRBV28	TRBJ2-3	TRBD2
CASSWSGTRDQPQHF	TGTGCCAGCAGCTGGTCCGGGACAAGGGATCAGCCCCAGCATTTT	.	TRBV5-6	TRBJ1-5	.
CASSPGQGRHQPQHF	TGTGCCAGCAGCCCAGGACAGGGCCGTCATCAGCCCCAGCATTTT	.	TRBV27	TRBJ1-5	TRBD1
CASSLGPRLGEKLFF	TGCGCCAGCAGCTTGGGTCCGAGGCTCGGCGAAAAACTGTTTTTT	.	TRBV5-1	TRBJ1-4	.
CASSEHGNQPQHF	TGTGCCAGCAGTGAACATGGCAATCAGCCCCAGCATTTT	.	TRBV6-1	TRBJ1-5	.
CASSPPGTGTLGTDTQYF	TGTGCCAGCTCACCACCCGGGACAGGGACATTGGGCACAGATACGCAGTATTTT	.	TRBV18	TRBJ2-3	TRBD1
CASSLRTEYGYTF	TGTGCCAGCAGCTTGCGGACTGAGTATGGCTACACCTTC	.	TRBV5-4	TRBJ1-2	.
CASSYPPSGRTDTQYF	TGTGCCAGCAGTTATCCGCCTAGCGGTCGCACAGATACGCAGTATTTT	.	TRBV6-6	TRBJ2-3	TRBD2
CASSSRTGLVTEAFF	TGTGCCAGCAGTTCGCGGACAGGGCTAGTCACTGAAGCTTTCTTT	once	TRBV28	TRBJ1-1	TRBD1
CASGGQGGYTF	TGTGCCAGCGGTGGACAGGGAGGCTACACCTTC	.	TRBV2	TRBJ1-2	TRBD1
CATGQGLKGLFF	TGTGCCACGGGACAGGGGTTAAAGGGACTGTTTTTT	.	TRBV28	TRBJ1-4	TRBD1
CASSLGQGTEAFF	TGTGCCAGCAGCTTGGGACAGGGCACTGAAGCTTTCTTT	.	TRBV7-3	TRBJ1-1	TRBD1